One and the same sample provided the 9 T cell receptor beta chains below, sequenced in a study of CD8+ T cells in alopecia areata. Isolated RNA was reverse transcribed into cDNA used as the sequencing template. Clones were read by immunoSEQ multiplex PCR, and TCRdb kept only the in-frame ones, dropping some. The data contain more than 95,000 clones, roughly two fifths of them singletons. The specimen sequenced was CD4+ T cells sorted from blood. These TCRs come from a human donor with alopecia areata.

V gene TRBV19 combines with J gene TRBJ2-7; TRBD1 aligns across 7 bases. Germline values: CDR1 LNHDA, CDR2 SQIVND (reference sequence). This CDR3 is built from 15 residues. The J segment lost 0 bases and the V segment lost 5 bases, leaving 7 bases of the junction unmatched. CDR3: CASSLYGTDSYEQYF. In DNA form, the CDR3 reads TGTGCCAGTAGTCTCTACGGGACAGACTCCTACGAGCAGTACTTC.

This chain uses TRBV4-3 with TRBJ1-1; tentatively, D is TRBD1 (5 bases). The CDR3 runs 15 residues. Germline assignment: CDR1 LGHNA and CDR2 YSLEER. Trimming took off 3 bases at V and 6 bases at J, with 17 bases between the two ends. The CDR3 DNA follows: TGCGCCAGCAGCCACACCGGACATGAAAGGCCTGAAGCTTTCTTT. This translates into CASSHTGHERPEAFF.

The chain employs TRBV30 and TRBJ2-1; D gene uncertain. V was pared by 3 bases and J by 5 bases, with 8 bases between. Germline V gene sequence: CDR1 GTSNPN, CDR2 SVGIG (reference sequence). The CDR3 runs 12 residues. CDR3 sequence: CAWSLRHNEQFF. CDR3 DNA sequence: TGTGCCTGGAGCCTCCGCCACAATGAGCAGTTCTTC.

V gene TRBV30 combines with J gene TRBJ2-1; D is tentatively TRBD1 or TRBD2 (6 bases each). The V and J ends lost 0 bases and 4 bases respectively, with 16 bases between them. Germline lookup yields CDR1 GTSNPN and CDR2 SVGIG (reference sequence). The CDR3 spans 16 residues. In DNA, the CDR3 is TGTGCCTGGAGTGTAGGTTGGGGGGCAGCGTACAATGAGCAGTTCTTC. Its protein is CAWSVGWGAAYNEQFF.

This clone is a singleton in its sample. This chain uses TRBV2 with TRBJ2-2; the D is unclear. Germline V gene data show CDR1 as SNHLY and CDR2 as FYNNEI. CDR3 length: 14 amino acids. Trimming removed 7 bases at V and 5 bases at J, with 14 bases between. The CDR3 bases are TGTGCCAGCACCTCGACTCTGGGGACCGGGGAGCTGTTTTTT. Translating gives CASTSTLGTGELFF.

This clone was observed a few times. The junction differs from germline at one of its ends, possibly a read error. V is TRBV5-1 and J is TRBJ2-5, with a possible D match to TRBD1 (6 bases). The CDR3 length is 15 residues. Germline V gives CDR1 SGHRS, CDR2 YFSETQ. This chain's CDR3 is CASRLGPQGEETQYF. CDR3 coding DNA: TGCGCCAGCAGATTGGGGCCACAGGGTGAAGAGACCCAGTACTTC. The complete variable domain, with remaining parts taken from reference TRBV5-1 and TRBJ2-5, reads KAGVTQTPRYLIKTRGQQVTLSCSPISGHRSVSWYQQTPGQGLQFLFEYFSETQRNKGNFPGRFSGRQFSNSRSEMNVSTLELGDSALYLCASRLGPQGEETQYFGPGTRLLVL.

The chain is built from TRBV4-2 and TRBJ1-5; D gene uncertain. The length of the CDR3 is 15 residues. The V end lost 0 bases, the J end lost 3 bases, and 9 bases lay between the germline ends. The V gene's germline CDR1 is LGHNA and CDR2 YNFKEQ. CDR3 sequence: CASSQEGRVNQPQHF. DNA for the CDR3: TGTGCCAGCAGCCAAGAGGGAAGGGTCAATCAGCCCCAGCATTTT.

The CDR3 DNA reads TGCGCCAGCAGCCAAGAATTCGCGCCCGGTCGATACGAGCAGTACTTC. It is translated as CASSQEFAPGRYEQYF. V is TRBV4-3 and J is TRBJ2-7; D is undetermined. Per germline, CDR1 LGHNA and CDR2 YSLEER. The CDR3 covers 16 residues. With 0 bases removed from V and 4 bases from J, the gap between germline ends came to 16 bases.

V usage is TRBV27 and J usage is TRBJ2-6; 10 positions agree with TRBD2. Germline CDR1 reads MNHEY; CDR2 reads SMNVEV (reference sequence). This CDR3 comprises 17 residues. The ends lost 2 bases at V and 5 bases at J; junction bases unmatched: 6. The CDR3 DNA reads TGTGCCAGCAGTTTAATCGCACTAGCGGGGAGGGCCAACGTCCTGACTTTC. As protein: CASSLIALAGRANVLTF. The full variable domain, rest sourced from reference TRBV27 and TRBJ2-6, is EAQVTQNPRYLITVTGKKLTVTCSQNMNHEYMSWYRQDPGLGLRQIYYSMNVEVTDKGDVPEGYKVSRKEKRNFPLILESPSPNQTSLYFCASSLIALAGRANVLTFGAGSRLTVL.